This is a list of T cell receptor beta chains from one sample in a study of shared clonotypes between healthy human individuals. TCRdb's copy holds only in-frame clones and misses some; the assay was immunoSEQ multiplex PCR. The repertoire has some 2.1 million clones, 85% to 95% of them found once; the top ten carry approximately 0.13%. The source material was naive CD4+ T cells sorted from blood. All receptors come from a man younger than 35 in good health. Each CDR3 is given with its conserved first and last residue. Fields, in order: V gene, CDR3 length, clone size, D gene, J gene, CDR3 protein, CDR3 DNA. A D gene is named only where the DNA matches it firmly. The size field is filled for only some rows; it gives once, few, many or a size class.

v_call: TRBV30; cdr3_length: 13; clone_size: .; d_call: .; j_call: TRBJ1-5; cdr3_aa: CAWRSQGGQPQHF; cdr3_nt: TGTGCCTGGAGGTCACAGGGCGGGCAGCCCCAGCATTTT
v_call: TRBV13; cdr3_length: 17; clone_size: .; d_call: TRBD2; j_call: TRBJ2-3; cdr3_aa: CASSVRGTSGHTDTQYF; cdr3_nt: TGTGCCAGCAGCGTAAGGGGCACTAGCGGGCACACAGATACGCAGTATTTT
v_call: TRBV27; cdr3_length: 17; clone_size: .; d_call: .; j_call: TRBJ1-4; cdr3_aa: CASSPTPGRPGEEKLFF; cdr3_nt: TGTGCCAGCAGTCCTACTCCGGGGAGGCCAGGTGAAGAAAAACTGTTTTTT
v_call: TRBV5-4; cdr3_length: 14; clone_size: once; d_call: .; j_call: TRBJ2-2; cdr3_aa: CASSLVSVGGELFF; cdr3_nt: TGTGCCAGCAGCTTGGTCTCAGTTGGCGGGGAGCTGTTTTTT
v_call: TRBV6-1; cdr3_length: 13; clone_size: .; d_call: TRBD1; j_call: TRBJ2-4; cdr3_aa: CASSGDRGYIQYF; cdr3_nt: TGTGCCAGCAGTGGGGACAGGGGTTACATTCAGTACTTC
v_call: TRBV2; cdr3_length: 15; clone_size: .; d_call: TRBD1; j_call: TRBJ1-1; cdr3_aa: CASSIVGTANTEAFF; cdr3_nt: TGTGCCAGCAGTATCGTTGGGACAGCGAACACTGAAGCTTTCTTT
v_call: TRBV2; cdr3_length: 12; clone_size: .; d_call: .; j_call: TRBJ2-7; cdr3_aa: CASSEDIYEQYF; cdr3_nt: TGTGCCAGCAGTGAAGATATCTACGAGCAGTACTTC
v_call: TRBV6-1; cdr3_length: 16; clone_size: .; d_call: .; j_call: TRBJ2-1; cdr3_aa: CASSAQVFSSYNEQFF; cdr3_nt: TGTGCCAGCAGTGCACAGGTCTTCAGCTCCTACAATGAGCAGTTCTTC
v_call: TRBV6-5; cdr3_length: 15; clone_size: .; d_call: TRBD1; j_call: TRBJ1-4; cdr3_aa: CASSWGQLKDEKLFF; cdr3_nt: TGTGCCAGCAGTTGGGGACAGCTCAAGGATGAAAAACTGTTTTTT
v_call: TRBV18; cdr3_length: 14; clone_size: .; d_call: TRBD2; j_call: TRBJ2-4; cdr3_aa: CASSPGLAKNIQYF; cdr3_nt: TGTGCCAGCTCACCGGGACTAGCCAAAAACATTCAGTACTTT
v_call: TRBV9; cdr3_length: 14; clone_size: few; d_call: .; j_call: TRBJ2-7; cdr3_aa: CASSVAPGLYEQYF; cdr3_nt: TGTGCCAGCAGCGTAGCGCCGGGACTTTACGAGCAGTACTTC
v_call: TRBV4-3; cdr3_length: 12; clone_size: .; d_call: .; j_call: TRBJ1-4; cdr3_aa: CASSQIDEKLFF; cdr3_nt: TGCGCCAGCAGCCAAATCGACGAAAAACTGTTTTTT
v_call: TRBV19; cdr3_length: 15; clone_size: .; d_call: TRBD1; j_call: TRBJ1-5; cdr3_aa: CASSLGQGSNQPQHF; cdr3_nt: TGTGCCAGTAGTCTTGGACAGGGTAGCAATCAGCCCCAGCATTTT
v_call: TRBV5-1; cdr3_length: 12; clone_size: .; d_call: .; j_call: TRBJ2-7; cdr3_aa: CASSMSSYEQYF; cdr3_nt: TGCGCCAGCAGCATGTCCTCCTACGAGCAGTACTTC
v_call: TRBV27; cdr3_length: 13; clone_size: .; d_call: .; j_call: TRBJ2-1; cdr3_aa: CASSPWAYNEQFF; cdr3_nt: TGTGCCAGCAGCCCCTGGGCCTACAATGAGCAGTTCTTC
v_call: TRBV6-5; cdr3_length: 15; clone_size: .; d_call: TRBD1; j_call: TRBJ1-6; cdr3_aa: CASSPQGVGNSPLHF; cdr3_nt: TGTGCCAGCAGTCCACAGGGGGTTGGTAATTCACCCCTCCACTTT
v_call: TRBV6-1; cdr3_length: 14; clone_size: .; d_call: .; j_call: TRBJ1-2; cdr3_aa: CASSEDGFRYGYTF; cdr3_nt: TGTGCCAGCAGTGAAGACGGTTTCCGCTATGGCTACACCTTC
v_call: TRBV6-5; cdr3_length: 14; clone_size: .; d_call: .; j_call: TRBJ1-5; cdr3_aa: CASSPTDSSQPQHF; cdr3_nt: TGTGCCAGCAGTCCGACAGATTCCAGTCAGCCCCAGCATTTT
v_call: TRBV4-3; cdr3_length: 15; clone_size: once; d_call: TRBD2; j_call: TRBJ2-7; cdr3_aa: CASSQGSGRASEQYF; cdr3_nt: TGCGCCAGCAGCCAAGGTAGCGGGAGGGCAAGCGAGCAGTACTTC
v_call: TRBV6-5; cdr3_length: 12; clone_size: few; d_call: TRBD1; j_call: TRBJ2-7; cdr3_aa: CASSRTGIEQYF; cdr3_nt: TGTGCCAGCAGCCGGACAGGGATCGAGCAGTACTTC
v_call: TRBV13; cdr3_length: 15; clone_size: few; d_call: .; j_call: TRBJ2-2; cdr3_aa: CASSLAQRNTGELFF; cdr3_nt: TGTGCCAGCAGCTTAGCACAGCGGAACACCGGGGAGCTGTTTTTT
v_call: TRBV28; cdr3_length: 15; clone_size: few; d_call: TRBD1; j_call: TRBJ1-5; cdr3_aa: CASRGGTGGNQPQHF; cdr3_nt: TGTGCCAGCAGGGGAGGGACAGGGGGCAATCAGCCCCAGCATTTT
v_call: TRBV7-2; cdr3_length: 13; clone_size: .; d_call: TRBD1; j_call: TRBJ1-2; cdr3_aa: CASSLGQGDGYTF; cdr3_nt: TGTGCCAGCAGCCTTGGACAGGGAGATGGCTACACCTTC
v_call: TRBV19; cdr3_length: 15; clone_size: .; d_call: .; j_call: TRBJ1-5; cdr3_aa: CASSIVRQGDQPQHF; cdr3_nt: TGTGCCAGTAGTATAGTACGGCAAGGCGATCAGCCCCAGCATTTT
v_call: TRBV9; cdr3_length: 14; clone_size: .; d_call: .; j_call: TRBJ2-5; cdr3_aa: CASSPKWKGETQYF; cdr3_nt: TGTGCCAGCAGCCCAAAGTGGAAGGGCGAGACCCAGTACTTC
v_call: TRBV18; cdr3_length: 15; clone_size: .; d_call: TRBD2; j_call: TRBJ2-5; cdr3_aa: CASSPPTSVQETQYF; cdr3_nt: TGTGCCAGCTCACCGCCAACTAGCGTTCAAGAGACCCAGTACTTC
v_call: TRBV21-1; cdr3_length: 15; clone_size: .; d_call: .; j_call: TRBJ2-5; cdr3_aa: CASQTGRPYQETQYF; cdr3_nt: TGTGCCAGTCAAACGGGGAGGCCGTACCAAGAGACCCAGTACTTC
v_call: TRBV6-5; cdr3_length: 14; clone_size: .; d_call: .; j_call: TRBJ1-4; cdr3_aa: CASSRGRAGEKLFF; cdr3_nt: TGTGCCAGCAGTCGAGGCAGGGCGGGTGAAAAACTGTTTTTT
v_call: TRBV2; cdr3_length: 15; clone_size: .; d_call: .; j_call: TRBJ1-1; cdr3_aa: CASSVTVEVNTEAFF; cdr3_nt: TGTGCCAGCAGTGTCACAGTCGAGGTGAACACTGAAGCTTTCTTT
v_call: TRBV25-1; cdr3_length: 15; clone_size: .; d_call: .; j_call: TRBJ1-6; cdr3_aa: CASSELDADNSPLHF; cdr3_nt: TGTGCCAGCAGTGAATTGGACGCAGATAATTCACCCCTCCACTTT
v_call: TRBV18; cdr3_length: 13; clone_size: .; d_call: .; j_call: TRBJ2-2; cdr3_aa: CASSQILTGELFF; cdr3_nt: TGTGCCAGCTCGCAAATACTAACCGGGGAGCTGTTTTTT
v_call: TRBV6-1; cdr3_length: 15; clone_size: .; d_call: TRBD1; j_call: TRBJ1-2; cdr3_aa: CASSSRDRGTYGYTF; cdr3_nt: TGTGCCAGCAGTAGCCGGGACAGGGGTACCTATGGCTACACCTTC
v_call: TRBV7-8; cdr3_length: 15; clone_size: .; d_call: .; j_call: TRBJ2-7; cdr3_aa: CASSLFSFPRYEQYF; cdr3_nt: TGTGCCAGCAGCTTATTCAGTTTTCCCAGATACGAGCAGTACTTC
v_call: TRBV6-1; cdr3_length: 15; clone_size: once; d_call: .; j_call: TRBJ1-4; cdr3_aa: CASIRTALGDEKLFF; cdr3_nt: TGTGCCAGCATTAGGACAGCCCTGGGGGATGAAAAACTGTTTTTT
v_call: TRBV6-5; cdr3_length: 14; clone_size: .; d_call: TRBD1; j_call: TRBJ1-1; cdr3_aa: CASSYSEGATEAFF; cdr3_nt: TGTGCCAGCAGTTACTCAGAGGGGGCGACTGAAGCTTTCTTT